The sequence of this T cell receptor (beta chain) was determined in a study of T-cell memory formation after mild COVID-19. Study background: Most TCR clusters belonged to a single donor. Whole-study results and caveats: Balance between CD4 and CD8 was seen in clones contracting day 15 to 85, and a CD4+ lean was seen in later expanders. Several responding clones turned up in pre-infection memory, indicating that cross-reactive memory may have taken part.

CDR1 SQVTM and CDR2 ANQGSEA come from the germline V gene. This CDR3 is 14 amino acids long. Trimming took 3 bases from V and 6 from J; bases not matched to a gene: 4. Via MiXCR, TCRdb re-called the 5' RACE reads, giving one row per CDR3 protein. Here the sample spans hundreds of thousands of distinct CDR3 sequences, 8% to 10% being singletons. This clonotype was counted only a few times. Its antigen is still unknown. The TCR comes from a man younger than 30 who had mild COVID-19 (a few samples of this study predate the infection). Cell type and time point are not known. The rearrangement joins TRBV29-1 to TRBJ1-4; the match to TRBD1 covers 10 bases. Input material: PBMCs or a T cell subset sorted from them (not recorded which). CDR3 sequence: CSVDTGTGDEKLFF. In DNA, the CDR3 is TGCAGCGTTGACACCGGGACAGGGGATGAAAAACTGTTTTTT.